Here is one T cell receptor (beta chain) with its context. Antigen unknown. The data were produced by immunoSEQ multiplex PCR, yet TCRdb's version contains in-frame clones alone and is incomplete. The table shows hundreds of thousands of clones, with less than 85% occurring only once. This sample is drawn from a study of shared clonotypes between healthy human individuals. Study-wide context: The donor pool was made up of two women and a few men aged 18 to 49. Whole-study findings and limits: Clonotype sharing among donors, it was expected, would be affected by sequencing depth.

The germline V gene has CDR1 SGHAT and CDR2 FQNNGV. Trimming cost V 5 bases and J 6 bases, with 19 bases left between them. The CDR3 totals 16 residues. The chain links TRBV11-2 to TRBJ1-4; D call uncertain. The specimen sequenced was memory CD4+ T cells sorted from blood. As for subset: CD45RA-negative fraction. The sequence was collected from a woman aged 25-40 years in good health. CDR3: CASSPRHVAAYEKLFF. The CDR3 region has the DNA TGTGCCAGCAGCCCTAGGCATGTGGCAGCATATGAAAAACTGTTTTTT.